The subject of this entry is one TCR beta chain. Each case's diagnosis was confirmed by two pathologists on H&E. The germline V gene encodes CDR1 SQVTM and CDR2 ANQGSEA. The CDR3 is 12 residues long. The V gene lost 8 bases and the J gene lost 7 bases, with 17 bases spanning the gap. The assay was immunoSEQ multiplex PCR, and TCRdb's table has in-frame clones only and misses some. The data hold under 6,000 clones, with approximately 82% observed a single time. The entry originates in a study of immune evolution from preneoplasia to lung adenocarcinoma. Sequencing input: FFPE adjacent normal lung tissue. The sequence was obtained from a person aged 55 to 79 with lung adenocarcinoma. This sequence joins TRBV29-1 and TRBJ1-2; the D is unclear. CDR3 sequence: CSPVRFLCGYTF. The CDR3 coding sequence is TGCAGCCCTGTAAGGTTCTTATGTGGCTACACCTTC.